This T cell receptor beta chain was retrieved from a study of Graves' ophthalmopathy and Graves' hyperthyroidism. About the research overall: Peripheral blood was collected at initial diagnosis, before any treatment.

Amplification of TCR beta CDR3 regions used RNA transcripts. HTBI-primed first-round RT-PCR preceded second-round multiplex PCR. TCRdb re-called the multiplex PCR reads through MiXCR, storing one row per CDR3 protein. This table has roughly 350,000 distinct CDR3 sequences, about a sixth appearing once. This clonotype was found many times. Hyperthyroidism counted as stable given no ophthalmopathy within 18 months of follow-up. This receptor was obtained from an adult woman with stable Graves' hyperthyroidism. Sequenced input: peripheral blood.

Here the CDR3 reads CASGALTGELFF. The DNA of the CDR3 is TGTGCCAGCGGAGCACTCACCGGGGAGCTGTTTTTT. The chain employs TRBV28 and TRBJ2-2; D remains unclear. The CDR3 runs to 12 residues. V was shortened by 8 bases and J by 4 bases, with 8 bases between the two germline ends. The V gene's germline CDR1 is MDHEN and CDR2 SYDVKM.